A selection of T cell receptor beta chains follows, all from one sample in a study of blood T cell repertoires in COVID-19. Profiled with immunoSEQ multiplex PCR; TCRdb holds only in-frame clones, not every one. The sample lists 210,000 or so clones; under 90% were seen once. Sequencing input: peripheral blood. The receptor set was obtained from a human donor in a cohort sampled during active COVID-19. Both conserved end residues are part of each CDR3. A D gene is named only where the DNA matches it firmly. The size field is filled for only some rows; it gives once, few, many or a size class.

>TRBD2|TRBV27|-|TRBJ2-7
TGTGCCAGCAAACTAGCGGGGGGGACCTACGAGCAGTACTTC
CASKLAGGTYEQYF
>-|TRBV10-3|-|TRBJ2-3
TGTGCCATCACCGATAGTCGCGCTACAGATACGCAGTATTTT
CAITDSRATDTQYF
>-|TRBV20-1|-|TRBJ1-4
TGCAGTGCTTCCGGGACTAGAGGGCTGTTTTTT
CSASGTRGLFF
>-|TRBV19|-|TRBJ1-4
TGTGCCAGTACAAGAGTGGGGCAACAAAATGAAAAACTGTTTTTT
CASTRVGQQNEKLFF
>-|TRBV21-1|-|TRBJ1-2
TGTGCCAGCAGCACCTTGGAGGGGGACAGGGGGCTATCCTATGGCTACACCTTC
CASSTLEGDRGLSYGYTF
>-|TRBV5-1|-|TRBJ2-3
TGCGCCAGCAGCTTGCCAGGGGAGGATACGCAGTATTTT
CASSLPGEDTQYF
>-|TRBV3-1/TRBV3-2|-|TRBJ1-2
TGTGCCAGCAGCCAAAGGTGGGGGACTAGTGGCTACACCTTC
CASSQRWGTSGYTF
>TRBD1|TRBV4-2|-|TRBJ2-2
TGTGCCAGCAGCCAAGATTTATACGGACAGGGGCGGGTCGGGGAGCTGTTTTTT
CASSQDLYGQGRVGELFF
>-|TRBV7-9|few|TRBJ2-2
TGTGCCAGCAGCTTCGTCCGTATGAACACCGGGGAGCTGTTTTTT
CASSFVRMNTGELFF
>-|TRBV10-2|-|TRBJ1-1
TGCGCCAGCAGTGGGGGGGAAATGAACACTGAAGCTTTCTTT
CASSGGEMNTEAFF
>TRBD1|TRBV7-9|-|TRBJ1-5
TGTGCCAGCAGCATCGGGACAGGGGAACATTGGCCCCAGCATTTT
CASSIGTGEHWPQHF
>-|TRBV5-1|-|TRBJ1-5
TGCGCCAGCAGCTTGGAGGGAGCAGATCAGCCCCAGCATTTT
CASSLEGADQPQHF
>-|TRBV14|-|TRBJ1-2
TGTGCCAGCAGCCGAGTGAAGGGGGATCCCTATGGCTACACCTTC
CASSRVKGDPYGYTF
>TRBD2|TRBV7-9|-|TRBJ2-5
TGTGCCAGCAGCTTGCGACCGGGACTAGGGGTTGGGGAGACCCAGTACTTC
CASSLRPGLGVGETQYF
>-|TRBV5-4|-|TRBJ2-5
TGTGCCAGCAGCTTGGCGATCGGCGGTGAGACCCAGTACTTC
CASSLAIGGETQYF
>-|TRBV7-9|few|TRBJ2-1
TGTGCCAGCAGCTTAGGTGCGAGGGCCCGCAATGAGCAGTTCTTC
CASSLGARARNEQFF
>-|TRBV5-1|few|TRBJ1-2
TGCGCCAGCAGCCCCGGTGGGGGGAAGGATGGCTACACCTTC
CASSPGGGKDGYTF
>TRBD1|TRBV3-1/TRBV3-2|-|TRBJ2-2
TGTGCCAGCAGCCAAGGTTGGGACAGGGCGGCCGGGGAGCTGTTTTTT
CASSQGWDRAAGELFF
>TRBD2|TRBV6-5|-|TRBJ2-1
TGTGCCAGCAGTTACTCGATCGGGAGGGGGTACAATGAGCAGTTCTTC
CASSYSIGRGYNEQFF
>-|TRBV14|-|TRBJ1-1
TGTGCCAGCAGCCAAGGTCTTCGAGCTTTCTTT
CASSQGLRAFF
>TRBD2|TRBV9|-|TRBJ2-1
TGTGCCAGCAGCGTATTAGAAGCGGGAGGGCCCTACAATGAGCAGTTCTTC
CASSVLEAGGPYNEQFF
>-|TRBV12-3/TRBV12-4|-|TRBJ1-2
TGTGCCAGCAGTTTGGCCAATGGCTACACCTTC
CASSLANGYTF